These 28 T cell receptor beta chains were all obtained from the same sample, sequenced in a study of blood T cell repertoires in COVID-19. The protocol was immunoSEQ multiplex PCR, while the TCRdb copy is restricted to in-frame clones and leaves out a portion. The sample records approximately 110,000 clones, 65% to 80% being singletons. The sequenced material came from peripheral blood. The receptors were gathered from a man between 65 and 80 years old with active or convalescent COVID-19.

V and J are TRBV2 and TRBJ1-1, with TRBD1 matching over 10 bases. V trimming: 6 bases; J trimming: 11 bases; junction bases outside the gene matches: 6. The CDR3 totals 12 residues. Germline V lookup: CDR1 SNHLY, CDR2 FYNNEI. The CDR3 DNA sequence: TGTGCCAGCAGGATCCGGGACAGGGGTGCTTTCTTT. It translates to CASRIRDRGAFF.

This rearrangement joins TRBV3-1 (or the pseudogene TRBV3-2) to TRBJ1-1, with D perhaps matching TRBD1 (5 bases). CDR1 and CDR2 (germline): LGHDT, YNNKEL (reference sequence). The CDR3 length is 14 residues. V was cut by 4 bases and J by 5 bases, with 14 bases left in between. The CDR3 nucleotides are TGTGCCAGCAGCCCCACGGGGGGAGGGACTGAAGCTTTCTTT. It translates to CASSPTGGGTEAFF.

Only a few counts were recorded for this clone. The gene calls are TRBV3-1 (or the pseudogene TRBV3-2) and TRBJ2-7; D may be TRBD2 (6 bases). CDR3 length: 17 amino acids. CDR1 is LGHDT, CDR2 YNNKEL, per germline (reference sequence). Trimming removed 0 bases at V and 1 base at J, with 16 bases between. CDR3 coding DNA: TGTGCCAGCAGCCAAGAAGTACTGGCGGGGAAATCCTACGAGCAGTACTTC. Translating gives CASSQEVLAGKSYEQYF.

This clone was seen only a few times. The chain joins TRBV27 to TRBJ1-5, with 9 positions matching TRBD1. The V segment lost 0 bases and the J segment 6 bases; nucleotides outside the gene matches: 6. The length of the CDR3 is 16 residues. The germline gives CDR1 MNHEY, CDR2 SMNVEV (reference sequence). For the CDR3, the DNA is TGTGCCAGCAGTTTATCGACGGGACAGGGAAGTCAGCCCCAGCATTTT. Translation: CASSLSTGQGSQPQHF.

V is TRBV5-4 and J is TRBJ2-2, with 7 bases lining up with TRBD2. Germline CDR1 is SGHNT and CDR2 is YYREEE (reference sequence). With 0 bases clipped from V and 1 base from J, the junction kept 0 bases outside the gene matches. This CDR3 region has 15 residues. Here the CDR3 DNA reads TGTGCCAGCAGCTTGGGGACTAGGAACACCGGGGAGCTGTTTTTT. Its protein product is CASSLGTRNTGELFF. The full variable domain, rest sourced from reference TRBV5-4 and TRBJ2-2, is ETGVTQSPTHLIKTRGQQVTLRCSSQSGHNTVSWYQQALGQGPQFIFQYYREEENGRGNFPPRFSGLQFPNYSSELNVNALELDDSALYLCASSLGTRNTGELFFGEGSRLTVL.

The rearrangement joins TRBV10-3 to TRBJ2-6, with D perhaps matching TRBD1 (5 bases). Germline lookup yields CDR1 ENHRY and CDR2 SYGVKD. The CDR3 has 17 amino acids. The V end was cut by 0 bases, the J end by 2 bases, with 11 bases between. This CDR3 is CAISESASGTGANVLTF. The DNA of the CDR3 is TGTGCCATCAGTGAGTCGGCTTCAGGGACTGGGGCCAACGTCCTGACTTTC.

This clone has just one count. The chain carries TRBV3-1 (or the pseudogene TRBV3-2) and TRBJ2-1; 8 bases line up with TRBD2. The CDR3 spans 17 residues. Germline-derived CDR1 and CDR2 are LGHDT and YNNKEL (reference sequence). With 4 bases clipped from V and 0 bases from J, the junction kept 8 bases outside the gene matches. DNA of the CDR3: TGTGCCAGCAGCCTAGCAGCACGGGGGGGCTCCTACAATGAGCAGTTCTTC. Residues: CASSLAARGGSYNEQFF.

This sequence joins TRBV2 and TRBJ2-5; 8 nucleotides line up with TRBD1. CDR1 and CDR2 from the germline V gene are SNHLY and FYNNEI. The length of the CDR3 is 14 residues. V lost 5 bases, J lost 3 bases, and 5 bases stayed unmatched. Here the CDR3 reads CASSKMTGEETQYF. DNA of the CDR3: TGTGCCAGCAGTAAAATGACAGGGGAAGAGACCCAGTACTTC.

This clone was counted a single time. This chain links TRBV2 with TRBJ2-1; 11 bases line up with TRBD1. From germline, CDR1 is SNHLY and CDR2 FYNNEI. V shed 6 bases and J 7 bases; nucleotides not matched to a gene: 8. The CDR3 has 15 residues. CDR3 residues: CASSSGTGGRNEQFF. DNA for the CDR3: TGTGCCAGCAGCTCCGGGACAGGGGGAAGGAATGAGCAGTTCTTC.

The V gene is TRBV28, the J gene TRBJ1-2; D gene unclear. This CDR3 is built from 14 residues. Germline values: CDR1 MDHEN, CDR2 SYDVKM. Trimming shortened V by 7 bases and J by 2 bases, and 14 bases separated the two germline ends. The CDR3 DNA reads as TGTGCCAGCAACCCGGGGTCCGGAAACTATGGCTACACCTTC. Residues: CASNPGSGNYGYTF.

Only a few counts were recorded for this clone. CDR3: CASSVLAGGYQETQYF. The CDR3 nucleotides read TGTGCCAGCAGCGTCCTAGCGGGGGGGTACCAAGAGACCCAGTACTTC. The chain is built from TRBV9 and TRBJ2-5, with TRBD2 identical over 12 bases. With V trimmed by 2 bases and J by 0 bases, 2 bases remained unmatched. The length of the CDR3 is 16 residues. Per germline, CDR1 SGDLS and CDR2 YYNGEE. The variable domain in full, completed from reference TRBV9 and TRBJ2-5, reads DSGVTQTPKHLITATGQRVTLRCSPRSGDLSVYWYQQSLDQGLQFLIQYYNGEERAKGNILERFSAQQFPDLHSELNLSSLELGDSALYFCASSVLAGGYQETQYFGPGTRLLVL.

This chain joins TRBV30 and TRBJ1-1; 8 bases line up with TRBD1. The length of the CDR3 is 15 residues. V lost 2 bases and J lost 6; bases outside the gene matches: 11. CDR1 and CDR2 (germline): GTSNPN, SVGIG (reference sequence). The CDR3 spells CAWSIQRRGLSEAFF. DNA for the CDR3: TGTGCCTGGAGTATCCAGCGCAGGGGGCTGTCTGAAGCTTTCTTT.

The chain combines TRBV6-5 with TRBJ1-4; no reliable D call. Trimming pared 2 bases from V and 13 bases from J, leaving 14 bases between. Germline V gives CDR1 MNHEY, CDR2 SVGAGI. The CDR3 totals 13 residues. The CDR3 DNA is TGTGCCAGCAGTTACATAAGCGGAGCCGTACTGTTTTTT. Its translation is CASSYISGAVLFF.

The chain employs TRBV18 and TRBJ2-7, with 8 bases lining up with TRBD1. The CDR3 has 14 residues. The V gene end was trimmed by 6 bases and the J gene end by 3 bases; junction bases not matched to a gene: 7. From germline, CDR1 is KGHSH and CDR2 LQKENI. DNA of the CDR3: TGTGCCAGCTCCCCTGACAGGGGCCTCTACGAGCAGTACTTC. Translating it yields CASSPDRGLYEQYF.

This clone was counted once. This chain uses TRBV5-4 with TRBJ2-2, with 8 bases matching TRBD1. The CDR3 loop spans 16 amino acids. Trimming cost V 3 bases and J 0 bases; bases outside gene matches: 4. CDR1 and CDR2 from the germline V gene are SGHNT and YYREEE (reference sequence). The CDR3 loop is CASSSGQGTNTGELFF. The CDR3 DNA reads TGTGCCAGCAGCTCCGGACAGGGTACGAACACCGGGGAGCTGTTTTTT.

The rearrangement joins TRBV7-2 to TRBJ1-1; D might be TRBD1 (5 bases). CDR3 length: 14 residues. Looked up from germline, CDR1 is SGHTA and CDR2 is FQGNSA. The V and J ends lost 5 bases and 0 bases respectively, with 10 bases between them. The chain's CDR3 is CASSVTALNTEAFF. The DNA for the CDR3 is TGTGCCAGCAGCGTGACAGCTCTGAACACTGAAGCTTTCTTT.

This clone was recorded once. The gene calls are TRBV15 and TRBJ2-5, with 8 nucleotides matching TRBD2. With 3 bases clipped from V and 2 bases from J, the junction kept 8 bases outside the gene matches. Looked up from germline, CDR1 is LNHNV and CDR2 is YYDKDF (reference sequence). The CDR3 runs 16 residues. This CDR3 is CATSSWTSRTQETQYF. CDR3 nucleotide sequence: TGTGCCACCAGCAGTTGGACTAGCAGAACACAAGAGACCCAGTACTTC.

The chain couples TRBV2 to TRBJ2-7; TRBD2 might be the D (5 bases). CDR1 is SNHLY and CDR2 is FYNNEI in the germline V gene. Trimming pared 3 bases from V and 3 bases from J, leaving 18 bases between. CDR3 length: 16 residues. This CDR3 is CASSDASGTAFYEQYF. Here the CDR3 DNA reads TGTGCCAGCAGTGACGCTTCGGGAACAGCCTTCTACGAGCAGTACTTC.

The chain is built from TRBV10-3 and TRBJ2-3; the match to TRBD1 covers 9 bases. The germline V gene has CDR1 ENHRY and CDR2 SYGVKD. This CDR3 is built from 14 residues. Trimming cost V 6 bases and J 4 bases; bases outside gene matches: 5. Here the CDR3 DNA reads TGTGCCATCAGGGTGGACAGGGGAGCAGATACGCAGTATTTT. Its protein product is CAIRVDRGADTQYF.

V usage is TRBV3-1 (or the pseudogene TRBV3-2) and J usage is TRBJ1-1; the match to TRBD1 covers 8 bases. The V gene end was trimmed by 1 base and the J gene end by 6 bases; junction bases not matched to a gene: 16. CDR3 size: 18 residues. Germline lookup yields CDR1 LGHDT and CDR2 YNNKEL (reference sequence). DNA of the CDR3: TGTGCCAGCAGCCAAGGTCAGGGGGCGCTTAGAAGTAAGGCTGAAGCTTTCTTT. Translation gives CASSQGQGALRSKAEAFF.

The genes are TRBV6-6 and TRBJ1-4; D remains unclear. The germline V and J ends were trimmed by 2 bases and 10 bases, with 14 bases remaining between them. The germline V gene has CDR1 MNHNY and CDR2 SVGAGI (reference sequence). This CDR3 contains 14 residues. The CDR3 protein is CASSYEPPPGKLFF. CDR3 coding DNA: TGTGCCAGCAGTTACGAACCACCACCCGGAAAACTGTTTTTT.

The rearrangement links TRBV5-1 to TRBJ2-1, with TRBD2 identical over 13 bases. The CDR3 extends over 16 amino acids. Germline loops: CDR1 SGHRS, CDR2 YFSETQ. With 4 bases clipped from V and 8 bases from J, the junction kept 9 bases outside the gene matches. The CDR3 bases are TGCGCCAGCAGCCTAGGGACTAGCGGGATGGAGGATGAGCAGTTCTTC. It codes for CASSLGTSGMEDEQFF.

The rearrangement uses TRBV6-5 and TRBJ1-1; weak D call: TRBD1 (6 bases). Germline assignment: CDR1 MNHEY and CDR2 SVGAGI. V lost 4 bases, J lost 1 base, and 13 bases lay in between. The CDR3 runs to 15 residues. The CDR3 spells CASSLRDRPNTEAFF. In DNA, the CDR3 is TGTGCCAGCAGTTTACGAGACAGGCCGAACACTGAAGCTTTCTTT.

This chain connects TRBV7-3 to TRBJ2-3; D is unresolved. CDR1 is SGHTA, CDR2 FQGTGA, per germline. Trimming removed 5 bases at V and 1 base at J, with 4 bases between. This CDR3 spans 12 amino acids. As DNA, the CDR3 is TGTGCCAGCAGCGCAGGCACAGATACGCAGTATTTT. Its protein product is CASSAGTDTQYF.

V gene TRBV7-2 combines with J gene TRBJ2-7, with TRBD1 identical over 7 bases. The CDR3 contains 17 residues. V trimming: 5 bases; J trimming: 0 bases; junction bases outside the gene matches: 13. Germline assignment: CDR1 SGHTA and CDR2 FQGNSA. Written as DNA, the CDR3 is TGTGCCAGCAGCCAACAACGAGGGACAGCAAGCTCCTACGAGCAGTACTTC. Amino acid sequence: CASSQQRGTASSYEQYF.

The chain joins TRBV11-3 to TRBJ2-1; D might be TRBD1 (6 bases). The CDR3 consists of 17 residues. V gave up 0 bases and J gave up 4 bases, with 16 bases separating them. Germline CDR1 is SGHNT and CDR2 is YENEEA. The CDR3 DNA reads as TGTGCCAGCAGCTTAGAAGCCACAGGGTCCGCTTACAATGAGCAGTTCTTC. This translates into CASSLEATGSAYNEQFF.

The chain employs TRBV5-4 and TRBJ1-1, with D possibly TRBD1 on 6 matching bases. V lost 0 bases and J 4 bases, leaving 10 bases between the germline ends. The CDR3 loop spans 14 amino acids. Germline values: CDR1 SGHNT, CDR2 YYREEE (reference sequence). The CDR3 sequence: CASSLDRDVTEAFF. In DNA form, the CDR3 reads TGTGCCAGCAGCTTGGACAGGGACGTCACTGAAGCTTTCTTT.

The rearrangement uses TRBV5-1 and TRBJ2-2; a possible D gene is TRBD2 (6 bases). V lost 7 bases and J lost 3, with 13 bases in between. The CDR3 loop spans 14 amino acids. Germline V gene data show CDR1 as SGHRS and CDR2 as YFSETQ. The CDR3 is CASEAGKYTGELFF. The CDR3 coding sequence is TGCGCCAGCGAGGCGGGGAAGTACACCGGGGAGCTGTTTTTT. The full variable domain, with the rest looked up from reference TRBV5-1 and TRBJ2-2, is KAGVTQTPRYLIKTRGQQVTLSCSPISGHRSVSWYQQTPGQGLQFLFEYFSETQRNKGNFPGRFSGRQFSNSRSEMNVSTLELGDSALYLCASEAGKYTGELFFGEGSRLTVL.